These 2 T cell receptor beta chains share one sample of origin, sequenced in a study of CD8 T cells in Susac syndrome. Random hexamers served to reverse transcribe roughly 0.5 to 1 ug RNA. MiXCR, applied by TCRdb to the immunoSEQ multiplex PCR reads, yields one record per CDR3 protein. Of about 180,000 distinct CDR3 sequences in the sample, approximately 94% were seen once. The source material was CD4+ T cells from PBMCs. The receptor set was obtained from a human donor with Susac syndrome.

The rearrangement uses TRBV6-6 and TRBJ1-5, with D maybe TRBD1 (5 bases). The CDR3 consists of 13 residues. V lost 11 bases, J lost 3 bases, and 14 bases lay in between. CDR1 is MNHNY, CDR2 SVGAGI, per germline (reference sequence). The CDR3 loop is CAGGPGTNQPQHF. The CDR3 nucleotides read TGTGCCGGAGGCCCAGGGACCAATCAGCCCCAGCATTTT.

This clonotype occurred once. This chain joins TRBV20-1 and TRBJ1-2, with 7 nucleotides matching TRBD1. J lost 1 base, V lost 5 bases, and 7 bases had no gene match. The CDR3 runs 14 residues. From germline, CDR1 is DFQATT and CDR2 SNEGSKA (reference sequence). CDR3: CSALDRQGNYGYTF. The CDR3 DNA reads TGCAGTGCTTTGGACAGGCAGGGTAACTATGGCTACACCTTC.